These T cell receptor beta chains were read from a single sample in a study of blood T cell repertoires in COVID-19. The repertoire was sequenced with immunoSEQ multiplex PCR; TCRdb's copy has only in-frame clones and lacks some. The table records 300,000 to 400,000 clones, 88% of them present only once. The sequenced sample was PBMCs or T cells enriched from blood (not recorded which). The receptors here all came from a young woman with acute COVID-19. The CDR3 runs from the conserved cysteine through the conserved F or W. D genes are given only for firm matches. Clone sizes are given selectively: once, few, many, or a class where the clone is expanded.

clone_size: .; j_call: TRBJ2-3; cdr3_length: 16; v_call: TRBV19; d_call: TRBD1; cdr3_nt: TGTGCCAGTAGTACGCCACGACAGGGGGTGTCAGATACGCAGTATTTT; cdr3_aa: CASSTPRQGVSDTQYF
clone_size: .; j_call: TRBJ1-2; cdr3_length: 15; v_call: TRBV18; d_call: .; cdr3_nt: TGTGCCAGCTCACCTCCCGTGAGCCCCATATGGGGCTACACCTTC; cdr3_aa: CASSPPVSPIWGYTF
clone_size: .; j_call: TRBJ2-4; cdr3_length: 13; v_call: TRBV6-5; d_call: .; cdr3_nt: TGTGCCAGCAGTACGGAACAGGGAAACATTCAGTACTTC; cdr3_aa: CASSTEQGNIQYF
clone_size: .; j_call: TRBJ2-6; cdr3_length: 17; v_call: TRBV7-6; d_call: TRBD1; cdr3_nt: TGTGCCAGCAGCTCAACGACAGGGACCTCTGGGGCCAACGTCCTGACTTTC; cdr3_aa: CASSSTTGTSGANVLTF
clone_size: .; j_call: TRBJ1-4; cdr3_length: 16; v_call: TRBV5-1; d_call: TRBD1; cdr3_nt: TGCGCCAGCAGCTCGATGGGACAGAGTCTTAATGAAAAACTGTTTTTT; cdr3_aa: CASSSMGQSLNEKLFF
clone_size: .; j_call: TRBJ2-3; cdr3_length: 18; v_call: TRBV3-1/TRBV3-2; d_call: TRBD1; cdr3_nt: TGTGCCAGCAGCCGCGGGTTGTACGGGCAGGGGGGCACAGATACGCAGTATTTT; cdr3_aa: CASSRGLYGQGGTDTQYF
clone_size: .; j_call: TRBJ2-7; cdr3_length: 16; v_call: TRBV5-1; d_call: TRBD1; cdr3_nt: TGCGCCAGCAGCCTACGTACCGGGACAGCCTCCTACGAGCAGTACTTC; cdr3_aa: CASSLRTGTASYEQYF
clone_size: .; j_call: TRBJ1-2; cdr3_length: 13; v_call: TRBV6-5; d_call: TRBD1; cdr3_nt: TGTGCCAGCAATCCTCAGGGGGCGTATGGCTACACCTTC; cdr3_aa: CASNPQGAYGYTF
clone_size: .; j_call: TRBJ1-2; cdr3_length: 13; v_call: TRBV19; d_call: TRBD1; cdr3_nt: TGTGCCAGTAGCACACAGGGGAACTATGGCTACACCTTC; cdr3_aa: CASSTQGNYGYTF
clone_size: .; j_call: TRBJ2-7; cdr3_length: 15; v_call: TRBV24-1; d_call: TRBD1; cdr3_nt: TGTGCCACCAGTGACGACAGGGAGCCTTCCTACGAGCAGTACTTC; cdr3_aa: CATSDDREPSYEQYF
clone_size: .; j_call: TRBJ1-1; cdr3_length: 13; v_call: TRBV29-1; d_call: .; cdr3_nt: TGCAGCGTTGGTAACAGACCTAACACTGAAGCTTTCTTT; cdr3_aa: CSVGNRPNTEAFF
clone_size: once; j_call: TRBJ1-1; cdr3_length: 15; v_call: TRBV7-2; d_call: .; cdr3_nt: TGTGCCAGCAGCTTAAATGCCCAGCGAAACACTGAAGCTTTCTTT; cdr3_aa: CASSLNAQRNTEAFF
clone_size: .; j_call: TRBJ2-1; cdr3_length: 14; v_call: TRBV10-2; d_call: TRBD2; cdr3_nt: TGCGCCAGCAGAGCTAGCGGGGAGCCTACTGAGCAGTTCTTC; cdr3_aa: CASRASGEPTEQFF
clone_size: once; j_call: TRBJ1-2; cdr3_length: 14; v_call: TRBV14; d_call: .; cdr3_nt: TGTGCCAGCAGCCAAGTGGGGGGTGACTATGGCTACACCTTC; cdr3_aa: CASSQVGGDYGYTF
clone_size: .; j_call: TRBJ2-1; cdr3_length: 15; v_call: TRBV10-3; d_call: TRBD2; cdr3_nt: TGTGCCATCAGTGAGCTAGCGGGGGTCTACAATGAGCAGTTCTTC; cdr3_aa: CAISELAGVYNEQFF
clone_size: .; j_call: TRBJ2-7; cdr3_length: 15; v_call: TRBV28; d_call: .; cdr3_nt: TGTGCCAGCAGTTTAGGGGCCACAGGGATGTACGAGCAGTACTTC; cdr3_aa: CASSLGATGMYEQYF
clone_size: .; j_call: TRBJ2-1; cdr3_length: 13; v_call: TRBV4-2; d_call: TRBD1; cdr3_nt: TGTGCCAGCAGCGAAAGGACAGGGTATGAGCAGTTCTTC; cdr3_aa: CASSERTGYEQFF
clone_size: once; j_call: TRBJ2-7; cdr3_length: 15; v_call: TRBV18; d_call: .; cdr3_nt: TGTGCCAGCTCACCGGGAGAGGCGGGGACCTACGAGCAGTACTTC; cdr3_aa: CASSPGEAGTYEQYF
clone_size: .; j_call: TRBJ1-1; cdr3_length: 14; v_call: TRBV5-1; d_call: TRBD1; cdr3_nt: TGCGCCAGCAGAACAGGGGACATGAACACTGAAGCTTTCTTT; cdr3_aa: CASRTGDMNTEAFF
clone_size: .; j_call: TRBJ1-1; cdr3_length: 16; v_call: TRBV6-1; d_call: TRBD1; cdr3_nt: TGTGCCAGCAGTGAAGCAACCGGGACAGGGGCAGGTGAAGCTTTCTTT; cdr3_aa: CASSEATGTGAGEAFF
clone_size: .; j_call: TRBJ2-7; cdr3_length: 12; v_call: TRBV12-3/TRBV12-4; d_call: .; cdr3_nt: TGTGCCAGCAGCCAAGGGAGGTACGAGCAGTACTTC; cdr3_aa: CASSQGRYEQYF
clone_size: .; j_call: TRBJ2-2; cdr3_length: 15; v_call: TRBV5-1; d_call: .; cdr3_nt: TGCGCCAGCAGCTTGATAGTGTCGAACACCGGGGAGCTGTTTTTT; cdr3_aa: CASSLIVSNTGELFF
clone_size: .; j_call: TRBJ2-1; cdr3_length: 14; v_call: TRBV29-1; d_call: .; cdr3_nt: TGCAGCGTTGTGGGGCAGGGAATGATTAATGAGCAGTTCTTC; cdr3_aa: CSVVGQGMINEQFF
clone_size: .; j_call: TRBJ2-7; cdr3_length: 16; v_call: TRBV5-1; d_call: TRBD1; cdr3_nt: TGCGCCAGCAGCTTGGCCGAGACAGGGTATTCCTACGAGCAGTACTTC; cdr3_aa: CASSLAETGYSYEQYF
clone_size: .; j_call: TRBJ2-3; cdr3_length: 16; v_call: TRBV24-1; d_call: .; cdr3_nt: TGTGCCACCAGCGATCGTTTGACAGCCAGCACAGATACGCAGTATTTT; cdr3_aa: CATSDRLTASTDTQYF
clone_size: .; j_call: TRBJ1-2; cdr3_length: 15; v_call: TRBV15; d_call: TRBD1; cdr3_nt: TGTGCCACCAGCACCAAGGGGGGACAGGGGTCTGGCTACACCTTC; cdr3_aa: CATSTKGGQGSGYTF
clone_size: .; j_call: TRBJ2-3; cdr3_length: 14; v_call: TRBV4-1; d_call: TRBD1; cdr3_nt: TGCGCCAGCAGTGGGACAGGGGTAACAGATACGCAGTATTTT; cdr3_aa: CASSGTGVTDTQYF
clone_size: .; j_call: TRBJ1-5; cdr3_length: 14; v_call: TRBV6-5; d_call: .; cdr3_nt: TGTGCCAGCACCCGGGGGGGCTCGGGTCAGCCCCAGCATTTT; cdr3_aa: CASTRGGSGQPQHF
clone_size: .; j_call: TRBJ2-1; cdr3_length: 16; v_call: TRBV24-1; d_call: TRBD2; cdr3_nt: TGTGCCACCAGTGATTTGAAGACTAGCGGGGGAGGTGAGCAGTTCTTC; cdr3_aa: CATSDLKTSGGGEQFF
clone_size: .; j_call: TRBJ2-3; cdr3_length: 15; v_call: TRBV2; d_call: TRBD2; cdr3_nt: TGTGCCAGCAGTGTTGGAGCGGGGCACACAGATACGCAGTATTTT; cdr3_aa: CASSVGAGHTDTQYF
clone_size: .; j_call: TRBJ2-3; cdr3_length: 15; v_call: TRBV6-4; d_call: TRBD2; cdr3_nt: TGTGCCAGCAGCCGCGGGACTAGGGATGGAGATACGCAGTATTTT; cdr3_aa: CASSRGTRDGDTQYF
clone_size: .; j_call: TRBJ1-5; cdr3_length: 14; v_call: TRBV30; d_call: TRBD1; cdr3_nt: TGTGCCTGGCGACCGGACAGGGCGGGTCAGCCCCAGCATTTT; cdr3_aa: CAWRPDRAGQPQHF
clone_size: .; j_call: TRBJ2-5; cdr3_length: 14; v_call: TRBV6-5; d_call: TRBD1; cdr3_nt: TGTGCCAGCAGACCCGGGACAGGGACGGAGACCCAGTACTTC; cdr3_aa: CASRPGTGTETQYF
clone_size: .; j_call: TRBJ2-3; cdr3_length: 17; v_call: TRBV11-2; d_call: TRBD2; cdr3_nt: TGTGCCAGCAGCCGGTACCGGACTAGCGGGACCACAGATACGCAGTATTTT; cdr3_aa: CASSRYRTSGTTDTQYF
clone_size: .; j_call: TRBJ1-6; cdr3_length: 15; v_call: TRBV9; d_call: TRBD1; cdr3_nt: TGTGCCAGCAGCGCCCGGGACAGGGACAATTCACCCCTCCACTTT; cdr3_aa: CASSARDRDNSPLHF
clone_size: once; j_call: TRBJ1-1; cdr3_length: 16; v_call: TRBV7-9; d_call: .; cdr3_nt: TGTGCCAGCAGCCCGGCCCTGGGCATTGGGCCCACTGAAGCTTTCTTT; cdr3_aa: CASSPALGIGPTEAFF
clone_size: .; j_call: TRBJ2-1; cdr3_length: 15; v_call: TRBV5-1; d_call: TRBD2; cdr3_nt: TGCGCCAGCAGCTTGGTACTAGCGGGAAACAATGAGCAGTTCTTC; cdr3_aa: CASSLVLAGNNEQFF
clone_size: .; j_call: TRBJ1-6; cdr3_length: 14; v_call: TRBV7-3; d_call: .; cdr3_nt: TGTGCCAGCAGCTTAGACAGGTTCGGGTCACCCCTCCACTTT; cdr3_aa: CASSLDRFGSPLHF
clone_size: .; j_call: TRBJ1-4; cdr3_length: 12; v_call: TRBV11-3; d_call: .; cdr3_nt: TGTGCCAGCAGCCTCCATACAGAAAAACTGTTTTTT; cdr3_aa: CASSLHTEKLFF
clone_size: .; j_call: TRBJ1-4; cdr3_length: 15; v_call: TRBV4-1; d_call: TRBD1; cdr3_nt: TGCGCCAGCAGCCTCTCAGGGGGCTTCGGTGAAAAACTGTTTTTT; cdr3_aa: CASSLSGGFGEKLFF
clone_size: .; j_call: TRBJ1-5; cdr3_length: 17; v_call: TRBV13; d_call: TRBD1; cdr3_nt: TGTGCCAGCAGCTCGTCCGGGACAGGGGGCAGCAATCAGCCCCAGCATTTT; cdr3_aa: CASSSSGTGGSNQPQHF
clone_size: few; j_call: TRBJ1-2; cdr3_length: 13; v_call: TRBV6-1; d_call: .; cdr3_nt: TGTGCCAGCAGTGAATTCAGGGTTGGTGGCTACACCTTC; cdr3_aa: CASSEFRVGGYTF
clone_size: .; j_call: TRBJ2-7; cdr3_length: 15; v_call: TRBV5-1; d_call: .; cdr3_nt: TGCGCCAGCAGCTCGGAATCGTCAGGAACCTACGAGCAGTACTTC; cdr3_aa: CASSSESSGTYEQYF
clone_size: .; j_call: TRBJ1-1; cdr3_length: 13; v_call: TRBV29-1; d_call: .; cdr3_nt: TGCAGCGTTCCCTTCAGTATGAACACTGAAGCTTTCTTT; cdr3_aa: CSVPFSMNTEAFF
clone_size: .; j_call: TRBJ2-5; cdr3_length: 16; v_call: TRBV10-3; d_call: TRBD2; cdr3_nt: TGTGCCATCAGTGAGTCGACTAGCGCCTACCAAGAGACCCAGTACTTC; cdr3_aa: CAISESTSAYQETQYF
clone_size: .; j_call: TRBJ1-4; cdr3_length: 15; v_call: TRBV4-1; d_call: .; cdr3_nt: TGCGCCAGCAGCCAAGGGCGGCAGAGGAATGAAAAACTGTTTTTT; cdr3_aa: CASSQGRQRNEKLFF
clone_size: once; j_call: TRBJ1-1; cdr3_length: 16; v_call: TRBV19; d_call: TRBD1; cdr3_nt: TGTGCCAGTAGTATAGGCAACAGGGGTTTATCCACTGAAGCTTTCTTT; cdr3_aa: CASSIGNRGLSTEAFF
clone_size: .; j_call: TRBJ1-5; cdr3_length: 14; v_call: TRBV28; d_call: .; cdr3_nt: TGTGCCAGCAGTTCCTACAGGGATGGGCAGCCCCAGCATTTT; cdr3_aa: CASSSYRDGQPQHF
clone_size: .; j_call: TRBJ2-7; cdr3_length: 14; v_call: TRBV15; d_call: .; cdr3_nt: TGTGCCACCAGCGGTGGGCCTAACCCCTACGAGCAGTACTTC; cdr3_aa: CATSGGPNPYEQYF
clone_size: once; j_call: TRBJ2-1; cdr3_length: 16; v_call: TRBV11-2; d_call: TRBD2; cdr3_nt: TGTGCCAGCAGCTCGCCTAGCGGGGGGACCTACAATGAGCAGTTCTTC; cdr3_aa: CASSSPSGGTYNEQFF
clone_size: once; j_call: TRBJ1-6; cdr3_length: 16; v_call: TRBV4-1; d_call: .; cdr3_nt: TGCGCCAGCAGCCAAGAGCAGGACATGGGGAATTCACCCCTCCACTTT; cdr3_aa: CASSQEQDMGNSPLHF
clone_size: .; j_call: TRBJ2-7; cdr3_length: 15; v_call: TRBV5-6; d_call: TRBD1; cdr3_nt: TGTGCCAGCAGCCCAAGGGACAGGGAAACCTACGAGCAGTACTTC; cdr3_aa: CASSPRDRETYEQYF
clone_size: once; j_call: TRBJ2-2; cdr3_length: 13; v_call: TRBV9; d_call: .; cdr3_nt: TGTGCCAGCAGCGTATCGGGCACCGGGGAGCTGTTTTTT; cdr3_aa: CASSVSGTGELFF
clone_size: .; j_call: TRBJ2-2; cdr3_length: 16; v_call: TRBV3-1/TRBV3-2; d_call: TRBD2; cdr3_nt: TGTGCCAGCAGCCGACTAGCGGTGGCCGACACCGGGGAGCTGTTTTTT; cdr3_aa: CASSRLAVADTGELFF